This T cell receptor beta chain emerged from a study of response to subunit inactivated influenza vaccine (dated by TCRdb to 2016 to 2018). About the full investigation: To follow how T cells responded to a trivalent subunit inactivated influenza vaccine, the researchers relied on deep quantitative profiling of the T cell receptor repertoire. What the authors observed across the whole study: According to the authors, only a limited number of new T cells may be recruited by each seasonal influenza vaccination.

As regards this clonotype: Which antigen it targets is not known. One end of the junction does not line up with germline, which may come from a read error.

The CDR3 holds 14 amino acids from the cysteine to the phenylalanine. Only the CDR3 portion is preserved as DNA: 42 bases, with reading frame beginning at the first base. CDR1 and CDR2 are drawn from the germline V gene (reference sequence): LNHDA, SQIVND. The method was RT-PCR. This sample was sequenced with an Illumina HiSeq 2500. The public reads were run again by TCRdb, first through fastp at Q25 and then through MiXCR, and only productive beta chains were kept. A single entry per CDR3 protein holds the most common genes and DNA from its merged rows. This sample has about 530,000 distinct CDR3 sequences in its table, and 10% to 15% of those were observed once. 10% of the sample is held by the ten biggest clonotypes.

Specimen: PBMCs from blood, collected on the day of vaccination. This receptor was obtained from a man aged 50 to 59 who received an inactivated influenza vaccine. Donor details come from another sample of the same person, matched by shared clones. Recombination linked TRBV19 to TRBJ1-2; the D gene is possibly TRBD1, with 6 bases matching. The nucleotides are TGTGCCAGTAGTATTCGCAGGGGAGGCTATGGCTATACCTTC. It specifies CASSIRRGGYGYTF.